This T cell receptor (beta chain) was recorded in a study of blood T cell repertoires in COVID-19. At the level of the study: Some COVID-19 samples were acute and others convalescent; all came from the United States, Italy and Spain. The analysed material was cDNA or gDNA that came from T cells, B-cell-depleted T cells, or PBMCs.

The method was immunoSEQ multiplex PCR; TCRdb's version includes in-frame clones alone and lacks a portion of them. The table has 20,000 to 25,000 clones, around nine tenths seen once; the top ten hold about 10%. The V and J ends lost 2 bases and 2 bases, in that order; junction bases with no gene match: 10. Looked up from germline, CDR1 is SGHVS and CDR2 is FQNEAQ. CDR3 length equals 18 residues. The sequence was obtained from a human donor in a cohort sampled during active COVID-19. The donor label of this sample is uncertain. The rearrangement links TRBV7-8 to TRBJ2-7, with 12 bases aligning to TRBD2. The sample taken for sequencing was peripheral blood. CDR3 bases: TGTGCCAGCAGCTTACTGACCCGGACTAGCGGGACACCCTACGAGCAGTACTTC. Its protein product is CASSLLTRTSGTPYEQYF.